The 29 T cell receptor beta chains below were found in one sample sequenced in a study of shared clonotypes between healthy human individuals. The repertoire was sequenced with immunoSEQ multiplex PCR; TCRdb's copy has only in-frame clones and lacks some. This repertoire shows millions of clones, over 90% found once; its top ten account for 0.35% to 0.5%. The sample comprised naive CD4+ T cells from PBMCs. Subset specified: CD45RA+ positively selected. These TCRs come from a man between 18 and 29 years old in good health. Some clones in this sample may be carry-over from other donors' samples.

V usage is TRBV9 and J usage is TRBJ2-1; 7 bases are a match to TRBD2. The V segment lost 3 bases and the J segment 2 bases; nucleotides outside the gene matches: 8. Germline V gives CDR1 SGDLS, CDR2 YYNGEE. The CDR3 length is 16 residues. The CDR3: CASSAGSGIPYNEQFF. The CDR3 DNA sequence: TGTGCCAGCAGCGCCGGGAGCGGGATTCCCTACAATGAGCAGTTCTTC.

V gene TRBV6-1 combines with J gene TRBJ2-1, with 7 bases lining up with TRBD2. The CDR3 runs to 18 residues. Germline V gene data show CDR1 as MNHNS and CDR2 as SASEGT. The V and J ends lost 1 base and 0 bases, in that order; junction bases with no gene match: 9. CDR3 loop: CASSEGRVAGSSYNEQFF. In DNA form, the CDR3 reads TGTGCCAGCAGTGAAGGTAGGGTAGCGGGTAGCTCCTACAATGAGCAGTTCTTC.

The rearrangement uses TRBV5-1 and TRBJ2-1; the D is unclear. V was shortened by 2 bases and J by 2 bases, with 14 bases between the two germline ends. The length of the CDR3 is 16 residues. Germline lookup yields CDR1 SGHRS and CDR2 YFSETQ. The CDR3 loop is CASSFRGATTYNEQFF. CDR3 nucleotides: TGCGCCAGCAGCTTTCGTGGAGCCACAACCTACAATGAGCAGTTCTTC.

This chain joins TRBV9 and TRBJ2-3; 11 nucleotides agree with TRBD1. CDR3 length: 14 residues. Germline V gene sequence: CDR1 SGDLS, CDR2 YYNGEE. V gave up 4 bases and J gave up 4 bases; unmatched junction bases: 2. CDR3 sequence reads: CASSMGQGADTQYF. CDR3 sequence (DNA): TGTGCCAGCAGCATGGGACAGGGGGCAGATACGCAGTATTTT.

The V gene is TRBV5-1, the J gene TRBJ2-2; possible D gene TRBD1, 5 bases. V lost 4 bases and J 3 bases, leaving 13 bases between the germline ends. The CDR3 runs 15 residues. Per germline, CDR1 SGHRS and CDR2 YFSETQ. The CDR3 nucleotides are TGCGCCAGCAGCCGCGACAGTCCTGACACCGGGGAGCTGTTTTTT. This gives the protein CASSRDSPDTGELFF.

V is TRBV27 and J is TRBJ2-7, with D tentatively TRBD1 (5 bases). The V end lost 6 bases, the J end lost 1 base, and 13 bases lay between the germline ends. The germline CDR1 and CDR2 sequences are MNHEY and SMNVEV (reference sequence). The CDR3 runs 14 residues. In DNA, the CDR3 is TGTGCCAGCAGGGGCAGGGATGTGTCCTACGAGCAGTACTTC. The encoded protein is CASRGRDVSYEQYF.

The chain links TRBV6-5 to TRBJ2-5; no definite D call. The length of the CDR3 is 12 residues. From germline, CDR1 is MNHEY and CDR2 SVGAGI. V was pared by 3 bases and J by 3 bases, with 5 bases between. CDR3 loop: CASSYGEETQYF. As DNA, the CDR3 is TGTGCCAGCAGTTATGGAGAAGAGACCCAGTACTTC.

The chain links TRBV6-6 to TRBJ2-7; D gene uncertain. V dropped 8 bases and J dropped 2 bases, with 16 bases sitting between them. Germline-derived CDR1 and CDR2 are MNHNY and SVGAGI (reference sequence). The CDR3 sequence is 14 residues long. The chain's CDR3 is CASLGEALTYEQYF. CDR3 coding DNA: TGTGCCAGCCTCGGTGAGGCCCTCACCTACGAGCAGTACTTC.

Points on this clone: Germline and junction disagree at one end, which may indicate a read error. The chain carries TRBV11-1 and TRBJ2-3; D uncertain. This CDR3 has 14 amino acids. Germline V CDR1 and CDR2: SGHAT, FQDESV (reference sequence). The CDR3 loop reads CASSSTGRSDTRYF. In DNA form, the CDR3 reads TGTGCCAGCAGCTCCACCGGGCGGTCGGATACGCGGTATTTT.

This rearrangement joins TRBV21-1 to TRBJ2-5; TRBD1 was called by the table and not checked on the DNA. TRBV21-1 is recorded as a pseudogene. This CDR3 is 20 amino acids long. CDR3 sequence reads: CASSKVIISPWDRVRETQYF. The CDR3 DNA sequence: TGTGCCAGCAGCAAAGTCATTATCAGCCCCTGGGACAGGGTTAGGGAGACCCAGTACTTC.

CDR3 in DNA: TGCGCCAGCAGCTTGGAGGTGACAACTAGCACAGATACGCAGTATTTT. It is translated as CASSLEVTTSTDTQYF. V usage is TRBV5-1 and J usage is TRBJ2-3; D is unresolved. Germline V CDR1 and CDR2: SGHRS, YFSETQ. The CDR3 sequence is 16 residues long. V was shortened by 0 bases and J by 0 bases, with 11 bases between the two germline ends. The full variable domain, in which reference TRBV5-1 and TRBJ2-3 provide the parts outside the CDR3, is KAGVTQTPRYLIKTRGQQVTLSCSPISGHRSVSWYQQTPGQGLQFLFEYFSETQRNKGNFPGRFSGRQFSNSRSEMNVSTLELGDSALYLCASSLEVTTSTDTQYFGPGTRLTVL.

The chain has TRBV5-4 and TRBJ2-7, with TRBD1 matching 12 bases. The CDR3 contains 16 residues. The germline V gene encodes CDR1 SGHNT and CDR2 YYREEE (reference sequence). Germline trimming cut 4 bases from V and 9 bases from J; bases unmatched to any gene: 14. CDR3 DNA sequence: TGTGCCAGCAGCATTTTAACCGGGACAGGGGGCACCGGGCAGTACTTC. Protein product: CASSILTGTGGTGQYF.

This chain uses TRBV15 with TRBJ1-5; D unresolved. Germline V gene lookup returns CDR1 LNHNV and CDR2 YYDKDF (reference sequence). The CDR3 has 15 residues. V was clipped by 3 bases and J by 0 bases, with 9 bases between them. In DNA form, the CDR3 reads TGTGCCACCAGCAGGGCCCGCGATAGCAATCAGCCCCAGCATTTT. The encoded protein is CATSRARDSNQPQHF. Full variable domain (rest looked up from reference TRBV15 and TRBJ1-5): DAMVIQNPRYQVTQFGKPVTLSCSQTLNHNVMYWYQQKSSQAPKLLFHYYDKDFNNEADTPDNFQSRRPNTSFCFLDIRSPGLGDTAMYLCATSRARDSNQPQHFGDGTRLSIL.

The gene calls are TRBV7-8 and TRBJ2-1, with 9 bases that match TRBD1. CDR3 length: 16 amino acids. Losses at the gene ends were 3 bases for V and 4 bases for J; bases not matched to a gene: 7. CDR1 SGHVS and CDR2 FQNEAQ come from the germline V gene. CDR3 bases: TGTGCCAGCAGCTTTACAGGGGGCCCGGCATACAATGAGCAGTTCTTC. As protein: CASSFTGGPAYNEQFF.

The rearrangement joins TRBV28 to TRBJ2-7; D not certain. Germline values: CDR1 MDHEN, CDR2 SYDVKM. This CDR3 region has 11 residues. V shed 5 bases and J shed 2 bases, with 4 bases lying between them. For the CDR3, the DNA is TGTGCCAGCAGTGTACCCTACGAGCAGTACTTC. Its translation: CASSVPYEQYF. Filled out from reference TRBV28 and TRBJ2-7, the complete variable domain reads DVKVTQSSRYLVKRTGEKVFLECVQDMDHENMFWYRQDPGLGLRLIYFSYDVKMKEKGDIPEGYSVSREKKERFSLILESASTNQTSMYLCASSVPYEQYFGPGTRLTVT.

The V and J genes are TRBV2 and TRBJ1-4; TRBD1 agrees at 7 bases. Germline trimming cut 6 bases from V and 5 bases from J; bases unmatched to any gene: 9. Looked up from germline, CDR1 is SNHLY and CDR2 is FYNNEI. The CDR3 consists of 15 residues. CDR3 coding DNA: TGTGCCAGCAGGGCCAACAGGGGAGGGAATGAAAAACTGTTTTTT. As protein: CASRANRGGNEKLFF. The full variable domain, in which reference TRBV2 and TRBJ1-4 provide the parts outside the CDR3, is EPEVTQTPSHQVTQMGQEVILRCVPISNHLYFYWYRQILGQKVEFLVSFYNNEISEKSEIFDDQFSVERPDGSNFTLKIRSTKLEDSAMYFCASRANRGGNEKLFFGSGTQLSVL.

This clone was found once. The J gene is TRBJ2-6, the V gene TRBV2; 8 nucleotides match TRBD1. Per germline, CDR1 SNHLY and CDR2 FYNNEI. V lost 9 bases, J lost 1 base, and 11 bases stayed unmatched. The CDR3 runs 17 residues. CDR3 amino acids: CARPRDRTLSGANVLTF. CDR3 nucleotide sequence: TGTGCCAGGCCCCGGGACAGGACCCTTTCTGGGGCCAACGTCCTGACTTTC.

This clone is a singleton in its sample. V and J are TRBV5-4 and TRBJ2-7; D gene uncertain. The CDR3 length is 11 residues. Germline assignment: CDR1 SGHNT and CDR2 YYREEE (reference sequence). Trimming left V 4 bases short and J 3 bases short, with 5 bases between. In DNA form, the CDR3 reads TGTGCCAGCAGCATAGGCTACGAGCAGTACTTC. Translated, it gives CASSIGYEQYF.

The rearrangement uses TRBV28 and TRBJ2-3; D is tentatively TRBD1 or TRBD2 (6 bases each). V was pared by 3 bases and J by 0 bases, with 16 bases between. Per germline, CDR1 MDHEN and CDR2 SYDVKM. The CDR3 is made up of 17 amino acids. CDR3 sequence reads: CASSFSGGHTSTDTQYF. The CDR3 nucleotides are TGTGCCAGCAGTTTTTCCGGGGGCCACACCAGCACAGATACGCAGTATTTT.

The chain joins TRBV5-1 to TRBJ1-1; D unresolved. Germline values: CDR1 SGHRS, CDR2 YFSETQ. The ends were cut back, 0 bases at V and 1 base at J, with 10 bases in the middle. This CDR3 is built from 15 residues. Here the CDR3 DNA reads TGCGCCAGCAGCTTGGAGCTGGGGAGGAACACTGAAGCTTTCTTT. Amino acid sequence: CASSLELGRNTEAFF. The full variable domain, with the rest looked up from reference TRBV5-1 and TRBJ1-1, is KAGVTQTPRYLIKTRGQQVTLSCSPISGHRSVSWYQQTPGQGLQFLFEYFSETQRNKGNFPGRFSGRQFSNSRSEMNVSTLELGDSALYLCASSLELGRNTEAFFGQGTRLTVV.

This clone was seen only a few times. The chain links TRBV10-3 to TRBJ1-3; D might be TRBD1 (6 bases). From germline, CDR1 is ENHRY and CDR2 SYGVKD. This CDR3 is 14 amino acids long. V lost 10 bases to trimming and J lost 0 bases, with 13 bases between them. The CDR3 nucleotides read TGTGCCACCTCAGGGGCCGACTCTGGAAACACCATATATTTT. Translation: CATSGADSGNTIYF.

V gene TRBV30 combines with J gene TRBJ2-1; TRBD2 agrees at 14 bases. CDR3 size: 15 residues. The J segment lost 9 bases and the V segment lost 2 bases, leaving 6 bases of the junction unmatched. The V gene's germline CDR1 is GTSNPN and CDR2 SVGIG (reference sequence). CDR3: CAWSLTSGRAGEQFF. The CDR3 region has the DNA TGTGCCTGGAGTCTGACTAGCGGGAGGGCGGGTGAGCAGTTCTTC.

The rearrangement uses TRBV5-8 and TRBJ1-2; possible D gene TRBD1, 5 bases. V was shortened by 3 bases and J by 1 base, with 16 bases between the two germline ends. The germline gives CDR1 SGHTS, CDR2 YDEGEE. CDR3 length: 16 amino acids. CDR3 DNA: TGTGCCAGCAGCTCCCCAAGGGGTAAGTGTAACTATGGCTACACCTTC. Translated, it gives CASSSPRGKCNYGYTF. Full variable domain (missing parts from reference TRBV5-8 and TRBJ1-2): EAGVTQSPTHLIKTRGQQATLRCSPISGHTSVYWYQQALGLGLQFLLWYDEGEERNRGNFPPRFSGRQFPNYSSELNVNALELEDSALYLCASSSPRGKCNYGYTFGSGTRLTVV.

This chain uses TRBV5-1 with TRBJ2-1, with D possibly matching TRBD1 (6 bases). The germline V and J ends were trimmed by 7 bases and 3 bases, with 20 bases remaining between them. This CDR3 is 16 amino acids long. CDR1 is SGHRS and CDR2 is YFSETQ in the germline V gene. The CDR3 reads CASRNRLGANYNEQFF. The DNA of the CDR3 is TGCGCCAGCCGGAATCGGTTGGGGGCAAACTACAATGAGCAGTTCTTC.

This clone occurred once. V usage is TRBV15 and J usage is TRBJ2-4; 7 bases match TRBD2. This CDR3 contains 16 residues. V trimming: 4 bases; J trimming: 3 bases; junction bases outside the gene matches: 9. The V gene's germline CDR1 is LNHNV and CDR2 YYDKDF (reference sequence). CDR3 sequence (DNA): TGTGCCACCAGCACCGACGGGTCGGGGGGCAAAAACATTCAGTACTTC. Residues: CATSTDGSGGKNIQYF.

The genes are TRBV28 and TRBJ2-3; 7 nucleotides align to TRBD1. The CDR3 runs to 17 residues. CDR1 is MDHEN and CDR2 is SYDVKM in the germline V gene. Trimming removed 2 bases from V and 6 bases from J; junction bases left unmatched: 14. CDR3 nucleotide sequence: TGTGCCAGCAGTTTACCGGGACAGTTTTTTACCCGGGATACGCAGTATTTT. Its translation is CASSLPGQFFTRDTQYF.

A single count supports this clone. Other DNA sequences in this specimen translate into the identical CDR3. The chain recombines TRBV28 with TRBJ1-2; TRBD1 agrees at 9 bases. CDR3 size: 15 residues. From germline, CDR1 is MDHEN and CDR2 SYDVKM. Losses at the gene ends were 3 bases for V and 2 bases for J; bases not matched to a gene: 4. The CDR3 region is CASSFGDRVNYGYTF. The CDR3 DNA follows: TGTGCCAGCAGTTTTGGGGACAGGGTCAACTATGGCTACACCTTC.

CDR3 amino acids: CASRTGGGKNIQYF. CDR3 nucleotides: TGTGCCAGCAGGACAGGGGGCGGCAAAAACATTCAGTACTTC. This sequence joins TRBV2 and TRBJ2-4; 10 bases agree with TRBD1. This CDR3 region has 14 residues. CDR1 is SNHLY and CDR2 is FYNNEI in the germline V gene. V lost 6 bases and J lost 3; bases outside the gene matches: 2.

Regarding this clone: Distinct nucleotide sequences in the sample also encode this CDR3. The chain joins TRBV5-1 to TRBJ2-7; D unresolved. Germline CDR1 reads SGHRS; CDR2 reads YFSETQ. This CDR3 has 15 residues. With 0 bases removed from V and 0 bases from J, the gap between germline ends came to 10 bases. CDR3 region: CASSLVTSGSYEQYF. DNA of the CDR3: TGCGCCAGCAGCTTGGTGACGTCCGGCTCCTACGAGCAGTACTTC.